Each of the 10 T cell receptor beta chains below was sequenced from the same sample in a study of breast tumors, draining lymph nodes, adjacent tissues. Each CDR3 protein gets one entry after TCRdb re-called the multiplex PCR reads with MiXCR. This sample yields 150,000 to 200,000 distinct CDR3 sequences, of which around a third are seen a single time; around 4% belongs to the top ten. Breast cancer patients provided tissue from their axillary draining lymph nodes. The source material was axillary lymph node tissue. The receptors come from a female donor with breast cancer. Some clones in this sample may be carry-over from other donors' samples.

This clonotype was recorded many times. The rearrangement uses TRBV6-6 and TRBJ2-3; TRBD2 agrees at 10 bases. CDR3 length: 17 amino acids. V lost 3 bases to trimming and J lost 4 bases; unmatched junction nucleotides: 10. Germline CDR1 MNHNY, CDR2 SVGAGI (reference sequence). In nucleotides, the CDR3 is TGTGCCAGCAGTTATGCTCCTAGCGGGAGATCCGCAGATACGCAGTATTTT. Translation: CASSYAPSGRSADTQYF.

This clonotype was found many times. This chain uses TRBV11-1 with TRBJ2-2; D is perhaps TRBD2 (5 bases). This CDR3 spans 15 amino acids. With 1 base removed from V and 3 bases from J, the gap between germline ends came to 9 bases. Germline V gene data show CDR1 as SGHAT and CDR2 as FQDESV (reference sequence). CDR3 coding DNA: TGTGCCAGCAGCTTAGGGCTAGCTGACACCGGGGAGCTGTTTTTT. Its protein product is CASSLGLADTGELFF.

The V call is TRBV12-3 or TRBV12-4, the J call TRBJ1-5; a possible D gene is TRBD1 (5 bases). Trimming shortened V by 6 bases and J by 6 bases, and 18 bases separated the two germline ends. The CDR3 is 15 amino acids. The CDR3 loop reads CASRREARAGQPQHF. Here the CDR3 DNA reads TGTGCCAGCAGACGGGAGGCCAGGGCGGGTCAGCCCCAGCATTTT.

This clonotype was picked up many times. The CDR3 loop reads CASSLAGQGANTGELFF. CDR3 nucleotides: TGTGCCAGCAGCTTAGCTGGACAGGGGGCTAACACCGGGGAGCTGTTTTTT. The chain has TRBV7-6 and TRBJ2-2; TRBD1 aligns across 11 bases. The CDR3 runs to 17 residues. With 0 bases clipped from V and 2 bases from J, the junction kept 2 bases outside the gene matches. The V gene's germline CDR1 is SGHVS and CDR2 FNYEAQ.

Comment on this clonotype: A much larger clone differs by one base, so this may be a read error. J is TRBJ1-5 and V is TRBV20-1; the D is unclear. V dropped 3 bases and J dropped 6 bases, with 18 bases sitting between them. This CDR3 region has 15 residues. Germline CDR1 and CDR2: DFQATT and SNEGSKA (reference sequence). In DNA form, the CDR3 reads TGCAGTGCTAGCCAGGAAGGGAGACTCACTCAGCCCCAGCATTTT. This sequence encodes CSASQEGRLTQPQHF.

The J gene is TRBJ1-1, the V gene TRBV7-8, with unresolved D. The V end lost 10 bases, the J end lost 5 bases, and 17 bases lay between the germline ends. Germline CDR1 reads SGHVS; CDR2 reads FQNEAQ. The CDR3 extends over 13 amino acids. The CDR3 nucleotides read TGTGCCATCGGTCCCAATAGGTGGACTGAAGCTTTCTTT. This sequence encodes CAIGPNRWTEAFF.

A word on this clonotype: An end of the junction differs from the germline gene, which may be a read error. The chain joins TRBV11-2 to TRBJ2-5, with D unresolved. CDR1 and CDR2 (germline): SGHAT, FQNNGV. The CDR3 length is 16 residues. The CDR3 protein is CACSLGPSGTQETQYF. CDR3 sequence (DNA): TGTGCCTGCAGCTTAGGCCCCTCGGGTACACAAGAGACCCAGTACTTC. Full variable domain (missing parts from reference TRBV11-2 and TRBJ2-5): EAGVAQSPRYKIIEKRQSVAFWCNPISGHATLYWYQQILGQGPKLLIQFQNNGVVDDSQLPKDRFSAERLKGVDSTLKIQPAKLEDSAVYLCACSLGPSGTQETQYFGPGTRLLVL.

This chain uses TRBV7-9 with TRBJ2-7, with 8 bases aligning to TRBD1. Germline trimming cut 0 bases from V and 2 bases from J; bases unmatched to any gene: 3. Germline values: CDR1 SEHNR, CDR2 FQNEAQ (reference sequence). The CDR3 covers 15 residues. The CDR3 DNA sequence: TGTGCCAGCAGCTTAGCGCGGACAGGGACCTACGAGCAGTACTTC. This gives the protein CASSLARTGTYEQYF.

Note on this clonotype: One end of the junction does not line up with germline, which may come from a read error. CDR3 protein: CATSRDRGRPGADVLTF. The CDR3 DNA is TGTGCCACCTCGAGGGACAGGGGGCGACCTGGGGCCGACGTCCTGACTTTC. The genes are TRBV15 and TRBJ2-6, with 12 bases identical to TRBD1. CDR1 is LNHNV, CDR2 YYDKDF, per germline (reference sequence). This CDR3 is built from 17 residues.

This clonotype has at least ten counts. The chain uses TRBV19 and TRBJ2-1, with a weak D call TRBD2 (7 bases). CDR1 and CDR2 from the germline V gene are LNHDA and SQIVND (reference sequence). The CDR3 runs 20 residues. The V gene lost 0 bases and the J gene lost 1 base, with 22 bases spanning the gap. For the CDR3, the DNA is TGTGCCAGTAGTATAGAGGGGGCCCGATCCTTCGGGGGGTCCTACAATGAGCAGTTCTTC. Amino acids: CASSIEGARSFGGSYNEQFF.